The present TCR beta chain was sequenced within a study of blood T cell repertoires in COVID-19. About the study: Sample material is recorded as cDNA or gDNA derived from T cells, B-cell-depleted T cells, or PBMCs.

TCRdb's table, derived via immunoSEQ multiplex PCR, lists solely in-frame clones and lacks some. The sample records 110,000 or so clones, 80% to 90% being singletons. The V gene end was trimmed by 1 base and the J gene end by 1 base; junction bases not matched to a gene: 11. Looked up from germline, CDR1 is SGHDT and CDR2 is YYEEEE. CDR3 length: 17 amino acids. This sequence originates from an older man with active or convalescent COVID-19. Sequencing was performed on peripheral blood. The chain recombines TRBV5-6 with TRBJ2-7; 7 positions agree with TRBD2. The CDR3 reads CASSLYAGDYRSYEQYF. CDR3 DNA sequence: TGTGCCAGCAGCTTGTATGCGGGAGATTACCGTTCCTACGAGCAGTACTTC.